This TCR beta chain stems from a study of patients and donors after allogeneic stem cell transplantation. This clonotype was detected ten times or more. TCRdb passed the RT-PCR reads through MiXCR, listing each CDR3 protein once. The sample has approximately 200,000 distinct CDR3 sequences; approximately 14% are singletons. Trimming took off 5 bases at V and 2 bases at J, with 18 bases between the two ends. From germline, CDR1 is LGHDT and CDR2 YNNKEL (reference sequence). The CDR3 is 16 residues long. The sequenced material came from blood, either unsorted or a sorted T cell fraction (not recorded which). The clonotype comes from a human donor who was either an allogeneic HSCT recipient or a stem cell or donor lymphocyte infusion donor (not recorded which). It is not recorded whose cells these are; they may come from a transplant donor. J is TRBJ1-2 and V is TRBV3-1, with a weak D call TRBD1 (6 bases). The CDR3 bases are TGTGCCAGCAGCAGGCGAACGGGGGGCGCAAACTATGGCTACACCTTC. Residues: CASSRRTGGANYGYTF. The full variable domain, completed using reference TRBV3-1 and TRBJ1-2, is DTAVSQTPKYLVTQMGNDKSIKCEQNLGHDTMYWYKQDSKKFLKIMFSYNNKELIINETVPNRFSPKSPDKAHLNLHINSLELGDSAVYFCASSRRTGGANYGYTFGSGTRLTVV.